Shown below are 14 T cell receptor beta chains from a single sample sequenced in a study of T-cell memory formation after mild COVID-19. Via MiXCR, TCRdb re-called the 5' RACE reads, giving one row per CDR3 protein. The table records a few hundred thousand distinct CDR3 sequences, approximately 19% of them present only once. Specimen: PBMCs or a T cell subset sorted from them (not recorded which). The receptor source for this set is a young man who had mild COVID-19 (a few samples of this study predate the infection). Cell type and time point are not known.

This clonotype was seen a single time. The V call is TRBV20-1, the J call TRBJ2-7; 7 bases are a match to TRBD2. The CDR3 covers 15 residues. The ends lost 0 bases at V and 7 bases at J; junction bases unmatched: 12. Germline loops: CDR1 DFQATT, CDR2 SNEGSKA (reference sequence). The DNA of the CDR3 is TGCAGTGCTAGAGAATTGGCGGGAGTCTTGTGGGAGCAGTACGTC. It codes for CSARELAGVLWEQYV.

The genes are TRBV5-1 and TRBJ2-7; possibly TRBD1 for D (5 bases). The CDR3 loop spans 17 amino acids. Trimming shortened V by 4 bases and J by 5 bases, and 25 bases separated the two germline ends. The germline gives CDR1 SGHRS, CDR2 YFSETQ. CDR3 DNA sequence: TGCGCCAGCAGCCCTCCTCCTGGGGCTTTTTCCCTAGACGAGCAGTACTTC. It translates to CASSPPPGAFSLDEQYF. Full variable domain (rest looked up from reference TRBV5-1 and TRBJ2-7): KAGVTQTPRYLIKTRGQQVTLSCSPISGHRSVSWYQQTPGQGLQFLFEYFSETQRNKGNFPGRFSGRQFSNSRSEMNVSTLELGDSALYLCASSPPPGAFSLDEQYFGPGTRLTVT.

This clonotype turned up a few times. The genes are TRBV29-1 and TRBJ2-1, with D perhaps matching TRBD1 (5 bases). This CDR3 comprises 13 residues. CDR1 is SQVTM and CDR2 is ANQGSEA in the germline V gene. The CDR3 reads CSLSADTYNEQFF. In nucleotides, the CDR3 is TGCAGTCTCTCGGCGGACACCTACAATGAGCAGTTCTTC.

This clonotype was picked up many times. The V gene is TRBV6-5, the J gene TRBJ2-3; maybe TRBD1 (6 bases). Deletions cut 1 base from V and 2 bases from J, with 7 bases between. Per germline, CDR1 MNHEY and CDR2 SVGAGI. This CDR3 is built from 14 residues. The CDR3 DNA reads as TGTGCCAGCAGTTACTGGACAGACACAGATACGCAGTATTTT. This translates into CASSYWTDTDTQYF.

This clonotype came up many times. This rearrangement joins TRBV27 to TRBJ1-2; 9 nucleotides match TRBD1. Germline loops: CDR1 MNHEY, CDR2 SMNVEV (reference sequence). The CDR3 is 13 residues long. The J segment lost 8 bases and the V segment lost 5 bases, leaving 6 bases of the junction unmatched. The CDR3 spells CASSPGTGNGYTF. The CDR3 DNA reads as TGTGCCAGCAGTCCGGGGACAGGGAACGGCTACACCTTC.

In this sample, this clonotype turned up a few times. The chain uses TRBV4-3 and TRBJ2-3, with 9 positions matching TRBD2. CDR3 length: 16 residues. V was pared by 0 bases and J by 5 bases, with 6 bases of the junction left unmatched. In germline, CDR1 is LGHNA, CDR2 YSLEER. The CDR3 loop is CASSQDAGGLKDTQYF. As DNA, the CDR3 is TGCGCCAGCAGCCAAGACGCGGGGGGGCTGAAAGATACGCAGTATTTT.

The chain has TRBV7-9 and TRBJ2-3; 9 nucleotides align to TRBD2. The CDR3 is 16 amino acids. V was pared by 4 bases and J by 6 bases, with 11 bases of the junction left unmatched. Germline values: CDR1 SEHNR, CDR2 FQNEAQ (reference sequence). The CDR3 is CASSSIAGAGRDTQYF. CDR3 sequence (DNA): TGTGCCAGCAGCTCCATAGCGGGGGCCGGGCGGGATACGCAGTATTTT. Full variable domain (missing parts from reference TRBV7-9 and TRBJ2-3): DTGVSQNPRHKITKRGQNVTFRCDPISEHNRLYWYRQTLGQGPEFLTYFQNEAQLEKSRLLSDRFSAERPKGSFSTLEIQRTEQGDSAMYLCASSSIAGAGRDTQYFGPGTRLTVL.

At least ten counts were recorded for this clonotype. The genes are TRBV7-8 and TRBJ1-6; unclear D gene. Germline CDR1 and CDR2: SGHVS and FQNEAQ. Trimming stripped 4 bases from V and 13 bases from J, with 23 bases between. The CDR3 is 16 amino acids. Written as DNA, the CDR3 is TGTGCCAGCAGCTCCCAAAATTACCGGGCAACGGGGCCCCTCCACTTT. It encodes CASSSQNYRATGPLHF.

CDR3 DNA: TGTGCCAGCAGGCGACTACAGGAGCAGTTCTTC. This translates into CASRRLQEQFF. The chain uses TRBV6-5 and TRBJ2-1, with D possibly matching TRBD2 (5 bases). Trimming removed 6 bases from V and 10 bases from J, with 10 bases in between. Germline-derived CDR1 and CDR2 are MNHEY and SVGAGI. The CDR3 extends over 11 amino acids.

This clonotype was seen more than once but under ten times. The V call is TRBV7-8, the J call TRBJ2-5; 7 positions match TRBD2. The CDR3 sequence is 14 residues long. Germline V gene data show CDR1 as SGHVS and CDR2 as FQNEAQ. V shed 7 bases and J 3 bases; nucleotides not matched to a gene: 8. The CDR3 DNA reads TGTGCCAGCATCCCGCCGGGACTAAAAGAGACCCAGTACTTC. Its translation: CASIPPGLKETQYF.

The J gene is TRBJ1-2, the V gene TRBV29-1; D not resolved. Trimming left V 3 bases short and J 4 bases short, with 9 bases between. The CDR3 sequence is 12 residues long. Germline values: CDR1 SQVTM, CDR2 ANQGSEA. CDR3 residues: CSVEGTPYGYTF. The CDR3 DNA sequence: TGCAGCGTTGAGGGAACTCCCTATGGCTACACCTTC.

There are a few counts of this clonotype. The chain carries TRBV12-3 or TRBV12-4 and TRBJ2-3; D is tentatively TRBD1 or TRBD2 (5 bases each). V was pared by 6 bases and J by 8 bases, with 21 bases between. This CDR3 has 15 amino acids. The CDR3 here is CASRSTGPRRSTQYF. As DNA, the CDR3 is TGTGCCAGCAGATCAACGGGACCCAGGCGGAGTACGCAGTATTTT.

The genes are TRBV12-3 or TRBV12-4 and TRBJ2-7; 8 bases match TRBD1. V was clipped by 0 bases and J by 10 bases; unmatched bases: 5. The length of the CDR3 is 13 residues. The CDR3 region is CASSLAQGADQYF. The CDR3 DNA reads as TGTGCCAGCAGTTTAGCGCAGGGGGCGGATCAGTACTTC.

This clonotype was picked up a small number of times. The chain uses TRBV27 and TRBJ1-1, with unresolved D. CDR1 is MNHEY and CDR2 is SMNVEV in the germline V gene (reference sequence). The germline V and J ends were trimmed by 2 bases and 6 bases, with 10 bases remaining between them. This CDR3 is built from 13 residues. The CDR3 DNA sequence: TGTGCCAGCAGTTTAGGGTTGCGGGCTGAAGCTTTCTTT. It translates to CASSLGLRAEAFF.